This TCR beta chain emerged from a study of CD8+ T cells in alopecia areata (dated by TCRdb to 2017 to 2018). Notes on the research overall: The treated patients took part in an open-label pilot trial in which moderate-to-severe alopecia areata was treated with oral tofacitinib at 5 to 10 mg twice daily. Patients received tofacitinib for 6 to 18 months and were then followed off drug for 6 months to check for delayed response and recurrence. For the treated patients, the SALT score, which quantifies what percentage of scalp surface area is affected, served as the measure of disease severity. To study T cell clonal expansion in alopecia areata, the researchers applied high-throughput TCRbeta sequencing to both the C3H/HeJ mouse model and human patients. In humans, TCRbeta sequencing was performed on scalp tissue and on sorted CD4+ and CD8+ peripheral blood T cells from healthy controls and from patients with patchy or totalis/universalis alopecia areata. Tofacitinib-treated patients had biopsies at baseline and at 4 and 24 weeks of treatment, with a later scalp biopsy in several patients. Scalp clonality was compared among normal scalp (n=4), patchy alopecia areata scalp (n=8), and alopecia totalis/universalis scalp (n=8). RNA was extracted with the PAXgene miRNA kit for fixed scalp, the miRNeasy kit for PBMCs, and the RNeasy kit for mouse skin. TCRbeta CDR3 regions were amplified by immunoSEQ multiplex PCR using 35 Vbeta forward and 13 Jbeta reverse primers.

Paper-wide results and their limitations: Scalp clonality and the number of expanded CD8+ clones among the top 100 scalp clones were significantly decreased by tofacitinib. Compared with normal scalp, lesional scalp had higher clonality and more expanded CD8+ clones, particularly in alopecia totalis/universalis, a pattern that suggests antigenic drive. Resident alphabeta T cells in normal human skin are also sequenced, complicating scalp TCR repertoire analysis, unlike mouse skin dominated by gammadelta T cells. Because the treated cohort was small and had only one nonresponder, larger studies are needed to examine links between baseline CD8+ expansion and response. Compared with mice, TCR sequences shared between patients were less clear, possibly partly because of HLA diversity across the patient population. During tofacitinib treatment, many expanded lesional clones stuck around in both scalp and blood, and this persistence may partly explain why relapse happens after treatment is stopped.

Sequences MDHEN (CDR1) and SYDVKM (CDR2) are obtained from the germline V gene. A distance of 9 bases separates the germline ends of V and J, which lose 2 bases and 8 bases respectively. Counted from cysteine to phenylalanine, this CDR3 has 12 amino acids. Here the CDR3 DNA is all that survives: 36 bases in frame from base 1. The library was produced with the immunoSEQ multiplex PCR assay. RNA was extracted from all samples and reverse transcribed into cDNA as template for TCR sequencing. SuperScript III was used to make first-strand cDNA, primed with a 2:1 mix of oligo-dT and random hexamers. A synthetic immune receptor repertoire was used to measure amplification bias, and any remaining bias was corrected computationally. The authors processed their data as follows. After raw reads were preprocessed to remove errors, the CDR3 was defined following IMGT conventions as running from the conserved cysteine to phenylalanine. Clonality was calculated as 1 minus Shannon entropy normalized by log2 of the number of productive unique TCRs. Scalp TCRbeta sequences were cross-referenced with sorted blood CD4 and CD8 repertoires so that the CD4 or CD8 identity of scalp clones could be inferred. Not all clones reach the TCRdb copy of this immuneACCESS table, which keeps in-frame sequences only. Checked studies attribute under half of the gap to unresolved V genes and leave the rest unexplained. Clone size and the V and J calls come from that table; the DNA yielded D and trimming. Recorded for this sample are fewer than 250,000 clones; 50% to 60% of them occurred a single time. Of the sample, less than 0.8% falls within the top ten clones.

On this clone itself: This clone's antigen is unknown. Qualities for individual bases were not recorded, and no much larger clone is one base off.

The time point label on this specimen signifies: four to five weeks on oral tofacitinib. The treatment or condition label for this specimen denotes: oral pan-JAK inhibitor, 5-10 mg twice daily. Peripheral blood and lesional scalp punch biopsies were obtained from patients with alopecia areata. After PBMCs were isolated by density centrifugation and stained for CD3, CD4 and CD8, a FACSAria was used to sort CD4+ and CD8+ T cells. The chain uses TRBV28 and TRBJ1-2, and the D gene may be TRBD1, 5 bases matching. The specimen comprised CD4+ T cells sorted from blood, sampled at week 4, from a patient treated with tofacitinib. The TCR was taken from a human donor with alopecia areata. The CDR3 region reads CASSLPAGGYTF. The sequenced DNA is TGTGCCAGCAGTTTACCCGCAGGGGGCTACACCTTC.